This T cell receptor (beta chain) was retrieved from a study of blood T cell repertoires in COVID-19. Profiling relied on immunoSEQ multiplex PCR, and the TCRdb table lists in-frame clones only, not all of them. The data hold approximately 68,000 clones, with around 82% observed a single time. Sequencing used peripheral blood. This sequence originates from a man older than 75 with active COVID-19.

CDR3 loop: CASSQGTSVYNEQFF. CDR3 nucleotide sequence: TGCGCCAGCAGCCAAGGGACTAGCGTTTACAATGAGCAGTTCTTC. V gene TRBV4-3 combines with J gene TRBJ2-1, with TRBD2 matching 9 bases. The V gene's germline CDR1 is LGHNA and CDR2 YSLEER. This CDR3 contains 15 residues. With 1 base clipped from V and 4 bases from J, the junction kept 2 bases outside the gene matches.